This T cell receptor (beta chain) emerged from a study of blood T cells in healthy people across ages (dated by TCRdb to the mid-2010s). About the full investigation: In model experiments, roughly one uniquely barcoded TCR beta cDNA molecule per two T cells was captured by template switching. Using deep sequencing normalized with unique cDNA molecular identifiers, the study measured how TCR beta repertoire diversity changes with age. The study analyzed two additional independent replicas of 1 million unique cDNA reads from the same blood draw for two donors, one aged 18 to 29 and one aged 80 or older. To avoid experimental bias, donors of different ages were spread randomly across the sequencing lanes. Donors were grouped into four age groups: young (average approximately 16 years), middle-aged (39), aged (around 60) and long-lived (around 82).

Preparation of the library involved 5' RACE. The reads were generated on an Illumina HiSeq 2500. A second PCR of roughly 6 to 12 cycles was performed with a sample-barcoded 5' primer and a J-beta primer mix. Each TCR beta cDNA molecule received a unique molecular identifier from a template-switch 5' adaptor carrying 12 random nucleotides. Each sample yielded at least 3 million CDR3-containing paired-end reads. All of the RNA was converted into first-strand cDNA using the Mint cDNA synthesis kit, with a TRBC-specific oligonucleotide serving as the primer. Following uracil-DNA glycosylase treatment, all cDNA underwent a first 18-cycle PCR with the universal primers M1SS and BC2_uni_R. In the source study's methods: For normalization, 1 million high-quality reads, each with a distinct molecular identifier, were randomly selected from each sample. Instead of being binned into consensus sequences, reads with shared molecular identifiers were discarded. MiTCR, set to a Q25 quality threshold and the strictest error-elimination algorithm, was used for CDR3 identification, clonotype clustering and error correction. A nonparametric unseen species model using Euler transformation provided a lower-bound estimate of total TCR beta diversity. Using fastp trimming at Q25 and MiXCR clonotype assembly, TCRdb reanalyzed the public sequencing data and kept in-frame beta chains. Duplicate CDR3 protein sequences are folded into a single record with the most common DNA and genes. The V and J calls were not made by the authors but by TCRdb's processing. This sample comprises roughly 1.7 million distinct CDR3 sequences, 30% to 35% of them detected only once. The ten largest clones represent 11% of the sample.

Donors were 40 or so systemically healthy Caucasian individuals from Russia aged roughly 6 to 95 years. Each donor gave around 9.5 milliliters of peripheral blood, collected into EDTA-treated Vacutainer tubes. Ficoll-Paque density-gradient centrifugation was used to isolate PBMCs, with at least 7 million per sample. Total RNA was extracted from PBMCs with Trizol reagent, with at least 6 micrograms obtained per sample. Naive CD45RAhigh/CD27high T cell percentages were measured by flow cytometry on a PBMC aliquot from every donor. The investigation overall reported the following: Because donor CMV infection status was unknown, age-related changes in expanded clonotypes were potentially confounded. Compared with the aged group, more naive CD4+ T cells, fewer expanded clones and increased TCR diversity were shown by the long-lived group, suggesting age selection. Conclusive comparison of naive and antigen-experienced compartments was prevented by the profiling of bulk unsorted PBMCs. Observed TCR beta diversity per million T cells fell roughly linearly with age, and a significant reduction was already apparent by age around 40. There was a strong correlation between observed TCR beta diversity and the percentage of naive T cells measured by flow cytometry. Estimates of total diversity based on one million sequenced T cells were regarded as lower bounds and as underestimates.

This clonotype was seen a handful of times. No antigen is known for it. Per-nucleotide qualities are absent, and no much larger clonotype sits a single base away. The germline V gene encodes CDR1 ENHRY and CDR2 SYGVKD. At the junction V is shortened by 4 bases and J by 0 bases, with 7 bases in between. The CDR3 runs 13 residues from the cysteine to the phenylalanine. Just the 39-base CDR3 DNA is kept, in frame starting at base 1. The rearrangement joined TRBV10-3 to TRBJ2-7; a confident D gene designation cannot be given. The clonotype originates from a woman aged 30 to 39 in good health. Sequences were obtained from blood. The nucleotide sequence is TGTGCCATCAGTGTGGGAATCTCCTACGAGCAGTACTTC. Its product reads: CAISVGISYEQYF.